The 20 T cell receptor beta chains below were found in one sample sequenced in a study of T cell responses to AZD1222 COVID-19 vaccine listed by TCRdb under 2021. According to the study, the label for this sample's time point signals: about 28 days (+/-7) after the second vaccine dose. The library was built by means of the immunoSEQ multiplex PCR assay. Drawn from immuneACCESS, this table holds only the in-frame rearrangements with V and J called that TCRdb kept. Clones are partly lost; checked studies trace under half to an unresolved V gene and leave the rest unexplained. This sample gives about 150,000 clones in total; about nine tenths of them show up just once. Around 3.1% of the sample is in the top ten clones. This material consisted of peripheral blood, taken 28 days after the second AZD1222 dose. The receptors derive from an adult who received the AZD1222 COVID-19 vaccine.

The chain carries TRBV5-6 and TRBJ2-6; D call uncertain. This CDR3 comprises 15 residues. Germline V gene data show CDR1 as SGHDT and CDR2 as YYEEEE. V lost 2 bases to trimming and J lost 2 bases, with 8 bases between them. Here the CDR3 DNA reads TGTGCCAGCAGCTTACCCGGAGCTGGGGCCAACGTCCTGACTTTC. Translating it yields CASSLPGAGANVLTF.

This chain joins TRBV19 and TRBJ2-7; possibly TRBD1 or TRBD2 for D (5 bases each). Germline V gene sequence: CDR1 LNHDA, CDR2 SQIVND (reference sequence). The V and J ends lost 5 bases and 2 bases respectively, with 19 bases between them. There are 16 residues in the CDR3. CDR3 nucleotide sequence: TGTGCCAGTAGTCAACTTGGGGACCTCGTCCCCTACGAGCAGTACTTC. It encodes CASSQLGDLVPYEQYF.

The chain uses TRBV5-4 and TRBJ1-5; possibly TRBD1 for D (5 bases). The germline V gene has CDR1 SGHNT and CDR2 YYREEE (reference sequence). V lost 2 bases and J 6 bases, leaving 9 bases between the germline ends. The CDR3 totals 13 residues. This chain's CDR3 is CASSLSGGQPQHF. The CDR3 DNA sequence: TGTGCCAGCAGCTTAAGCGGGGGTCAGCCCCAGCATTTT.

The V call is TRBV7-9, the J call TRBJ1-3; D unresolved. V lost 4 bases to trimming and J lost 0 bases, with 13 bases between them. The V gene's germline CDR1 is SEHNR and CDR2 FQNEAQ (reference sequence). This CDR3 has 16 amino acids. DNA for the CDR3: TGTGCCAGCAGCTCACTCGGCCCTTCCTCTGGAAACACCATATATTTT. The encoded protein is CASSSLGPSSGNTIYF.

The V call is TRBV2, the J call TRBJ1-1, with TRBD1 matching over 8 bases. V shed 8 bases and J 6 bases; nucleotides not matched to a gene: 11. CDR3 length: 14 amino acids. CDR1 and CDR2 from the germline V gene are SNHLY and FYNNEI. CDR3 in amino acids: CASRRTGMGPEAFF. In nucleotides, the CDR3 is TGTGCCAGCCGTCGGACAGGGATGGGCCCTGAAGCTTTCTTT.

This chain links TRBV7-2 with TRBJ2-3, with 14 bases aligning to TRBD2. Trimming removed 5 bases from V and 6 bases from J; junction bases left unmatched: 4. In germline, CDR1 is SGHTA, CDR2 FQGNSA. The CDR3 spans 15 residues. The chain's CDR3 is CASSVGLAGGDTQYF. The CDR3 nucleotides are TGTGCCAGCAGCGTAGGACTAGCGGGAGGTGATACGCAGTATTTT.

The genes are TRBV2 and TRBJ1-2, with D maybe TRBD1 (6 bases). The germline V gene has CDR1 SNHLY and CDR2 FYNNEI. The CDR3 contains 15 residues. With 1 base removed from V and 1 base from J, the gap between germline ends came to 10 bases. This CDR3 reads CASSEETGYNYGYTF. The CDR3 DNA sequence: TGTGCCAGCAGTGAAGAGACAGGATATAACTATGGCTACACCTTC.

The chain carries TRBV14 and TRBJ1-1; D is possibly TRBD1 (5 bases). The CDR3 is 14 amino acids. The V gene lost 6 bases and the J gene lost 4 bases, with 15 bases spanning the gap. From germline, CDR1 is SGHDN and CDR2 FVKESK. The CDR3 bases are TGTGCCAGCAGTCTGAACGGAGGGGTCACTGAAGCTTTCTTT. This codes for CASSLNGGVTEAFF.

The V call is TRBV4-2, the J call TRBJ2-2, with 13 bases aligning to TRBD2. Germline assignment: CDR1 LGHNA and CDR2 YNFKEQ. The CDR3 is made up of 19 amino acids. V shed 0 bases and J 3 bases; nucleotides not matched to a gene: 7. The CDR3 loop is CASSQDTSGRADHTGELFF. The CDR3 nucleotides read TGTGCCAGCAGCCAAGATACTAGCGGGAGGGCCGATCACACCGGGGAGCTGTTTTTT.

This chain connects TRBV7-9 to TRBJ2-7; tentatively, D is TRBD1 (6 bases). CDR3 size: 13 residues. V gave up 7 bases and J gave up 3 bases, with 13 bases separating them. Germline V lookup: CDR1 SEHNR, CDR2 FQNEAQ (reference sequence). This chain's CDR3 is CASNLKGVYEQYF. The CDR3 bases are TGTGCCAGCAACCTTAAGGGGGTCTACGAGCAGTACTTC.

The chain couples TRBV14 to TRBJ2-5, with 7 bases matching TRBD1. This CDR3 is built from 15 residues. J was trimmed by 5 bases and V by 3 bases; bases with no gene match: 9. CDR1 SGHDN and CDR2 FVKESK come from the germline V gene. The CDR3 nucleotides are TGTGCCAGCAGCCAGAACAGGGGAAGCCGGGAGACCCAGTACTTC. Its protein is CASSQNRGSRETQYF.

The CDR3: CAWSVHRDSPVPDTQYF. In DNA form, the CDR3 reads TGTGCCTGGAGTGTTCATCGTGATAGCCCTGTACCAGATACGCAGTATTTT. The rearrangement links TRBV30 to TRBJ2-3; D is uncertain. Germline V gene data show CDR1 as GTSNPN and CDR2 as SVGIG (reference sequence). V lost 0 bases and J 4 bases, leaving 20 bases between the germline ends. The CDR3 spans 17 residues.

V and J are TRBV6-4 and TRBJ1-5, with a possible D match to TRBD1 (5 bases). CDR3 length: 15 amino acids. Looked up from germline, CDR1 is MRHNA and CDR2 is SNTAGT. With 6 bases removed from V and 6 bases from J, the gap between germline ends came to 18 bases. CDR3 protein: CASSRGDGNSQPQHF. The CDR3 bases are TGTGCCAGCAGCCGGGGGGACGGGAACTCTCAGCCCCAGCATTTT.

J is TRBJ1-4 and V is TRBV5-4; D remains unclear. Germline-derived CDR1 and CDR2 are SGHNT and YYREEE (reference sequence). The V end was cut by 0 bases, the J end by 7 bases, with 7 bases between. The CDR3 covers 13 residues. CDR3: CASSLEEGEKLFF. The CDR3 DNA reads as TGTGCCAGCAGCTTGGAGGAGGGTGAAAAACTGTTTTTT.

The V gene is TRBV30, the J gene TRBJ2-1; 10 bases fit TRBD2. Losses at the gene ends were 0 bases for V and 7 bases for J; bases not matched to a gene: 9. Germline V gene lookup returns CDR1 GTSNPN and CDR2 SVGIG (reference sequence). The CDR3 has 16 residues. The DNA for the CDR3 is TGTGCCTGGAGTGTACTCTCTAGCGGGAGAGTAAATGAGCAGTTCTTC. It is translated as CAWSVLSSGRVNEQFF.

The gene calls are TRBV2 and TRBJ1-1; 10 nucleotides match TRBD1. Looked up from germline, CDR1 is SNHLY and CDR2 is FYNNEI. This CDR3 comprises 15 residues. The V gene end was trimmed by 3 bases and the J gene end by 1 base; junction bases not matched to a gene: 2. CDR3 sequence (DNA): TGTGCCAGCAGTGATAGGACAGGGGGGAACACTGAAGCTTTCTTT. Its protein product is CASSDRTGGNTEAFF.

The chain links TRBV18 to TRBJ1-1; tentatively, D is TRBD1 (5 bases). The germline V gene encodes CDR1 KGHSH and CDR2 LQKENI. The CDR3 runs to 12 residues. The ends were cut back, 8 bases at V and 8 bases at J, with 15 bases in the middle. In DNA, the CDR3 is TGTGCCAGCCTGACGGACCCAGGGGAAGCTTTCTTT. Amino acid sequence: CASLTDPGEAFF.

The V and J genes are TRBV24-1 and TRBJ2-7; D is ambiguous. Germline V gene lookup returns CDR1 KGHDR and CDR2 SFDVKD. With 7 bases removed from V and 2 bases from J, the gap between germline ends came to 8 bases. The CDR3 is 12 residues long. CDR3 DNA sequence: TGTGCCACCAGACCCATTGCCTACGAGCAGTACTTC. This codes for CATRPIAYEQYF.

The chain couples TRBV10-1 to TRBJ2-3, with 11 bases matching TRBD2. CDR1 WNHNN and CDR2 SYGVQD come from the germline V gene (reference sequence). Losses at the gene ends were 6 bases for V and 5 bases for J; bases not matched to a gene: 13. The CDR3 length is 17 residues. The CDR3 region is CASSPPATSGNKDTQYF. DNA of the CDR3: TGCGCCAGCAGCCCTCCTGCGACTAGCGGGAATAAAGATACGCAGTATTTT.

The rearrangement joins TRBV11-3 to TRBJ2-2; no firm D call. The germline V gene encodes CDR1 SGHNT and CDR2 YENEEA. The V end lost 5 bases, the J end lost 5 bases, and 12 bases lay between the germline ends. The CDR3 loop spans 14 amino acids. The CDR3 region has the DNA TGTGCCAGCAGCCCTCGCACCGATACCGGGGAGCTGTTTTTT. It translates to CASSPRTDTGELFF.